This TCR beta chain was captured by sequencing in a study of blood T cell repertoires in COVID-19. With 0 bases removed from V and 7 bases from J, the gap between germline ends came to 22 bases. The CDR3 contains 17 residues. CDR1 is LNHNV, CDR2 YYDKDF, per germline (reference sequence). Assay used: immunoSEQ multiplex PCR; TCRdb lists only in-frame clones, some missing. The sample has tens of thousands of clones, about 85% seen once. Sequenced material: peripheral blood. The chain combines TRBV15 with TRBJ2-7; D is possibly TRBD1 (5 bases). This clonotype was sampled from a human donor in a cohort sampled during active COVID-19. The CDR3 reads CATSRDLDIRRGREQYF. In nucleotides, the CDR3 is TGTGCCACCAGCAGAGATTTGGACATTCGAAGAGGAAGAGAGCAGTACTTC.